This TCR beta chain stems from a study of T cell clonotyping in hematopoietic cell transplantation (dated by TCRdb to the early 2020s). Concerning the study at large: Recipient samples taken before transplant were collected after cytoreduction. Recruitment of patients ran from September 2015 to early 2017, and follow-up continued until late 2020 or until death. In the study, 140 or so blood samples were gathered from 35 consecutive transplant recipients and their related donors. What the study reported, not specific to this receptor: Recipient TCR diversity fell after transplant, with pathologically expanded clonotypes rising progressively from day 30 to day 180. The sample size was limited and the cells went unsorted, which meant the CD4 and CD8 repertoire contributions could not be told apart. Inverse Simpson Index values from donors and from recipients before transplant predicted broader TCR repertoire diversity after transplant. Overlap with donor repertoires was found for only a small fraction of recipient repertoires, with over 97% found to appear de novo at the given depth.

The CDR3 has 16 amino acids, counting the end cysteine and phenylalanine. Of the read, only the CDR3 DNA is kept; its 48 bases are in frame from base 1. CDR1 and CDR2 are read off the germline V gene as SQVTM and ANQGSEA. The germline V and J ends show losses of 4 bases and 8 bases respectively, and no gene match explains 14 bases of the junction. TCR beta CDR3 regions were amplified from genomic DNA with the immunoSEQ assay, a bias-controlled multiplex PCR using V- and J-specific primers. A second PCR step added a proprietary barcode and Illumina adapter sequences to the CDR3 amplicons. An Illumina MiSeq instrument was used for sequencing of the CDR3 libraries. As for how the authors treated the data: Export and quality control were done with immunoSEQ Analyzer 3.0, while downstream analyses used R Bioconductor and Immunarch. Only productive rearrangements in the normalized downsampled data set were used to calculate repertoire metrics. Clonotypes larger than 5 templates in the normalized cohort were defined as pathologically expanded. The Inverse Simpson Index was used to measure repertoire diversity. To capture all clonotypes, CMV-specificity analyses were performed on the non-normalized data set. Sourced from immuneACCESS, this table was stored by TCRdb with only in-frame sequences that have V and J called. A share of the clones is absent; for the studies checked, an unresolved V gene accounts for under half, and the remainder has no known explanation. The V and J calls and clone size were taken over from that table, and D and trimming were inferred from the DNA. The table for this sample lists about 13,000 clones; approximately 88% of them were counted only once. The top ten clonotypes cover 15% to 20% of the sample.

About this clone itself: There is no known antigen for this receptor. Per-base qualities were not stored, and no clone one base away is much larger.

Taken with the paper, the label for time point translates to: recipient sample about 28 days before transplant, after cytoreduction. Blood samples were obtained from recipients approximately 28 days before transplant and at days 30, 100 and 180 after transplant. Nuclei Lysis Solution was used to extract genomic DNA from fresh or cryopreserved unfractionated peripheral blood mononuclear cells. In this chain, TRBV29-1 is recombined with TRBJ1-1; the junction holds 12 bases that match TRBD1. The source material was peripheral blood mononuclear cells, sampled before stem cell transplant. This receptor was taken from a man aged 60 to 75 with acute myeloid leukemia. Some clones in this sample may be carry-over from other donors' samples. The DNA sequence is as follows: TGCAGCGTTGGGGGACAGGGGGCAAAGGTGAAACGGGAAGCTTTCTTT. Translated, this gives CSVGGQGAKVKREAFF.